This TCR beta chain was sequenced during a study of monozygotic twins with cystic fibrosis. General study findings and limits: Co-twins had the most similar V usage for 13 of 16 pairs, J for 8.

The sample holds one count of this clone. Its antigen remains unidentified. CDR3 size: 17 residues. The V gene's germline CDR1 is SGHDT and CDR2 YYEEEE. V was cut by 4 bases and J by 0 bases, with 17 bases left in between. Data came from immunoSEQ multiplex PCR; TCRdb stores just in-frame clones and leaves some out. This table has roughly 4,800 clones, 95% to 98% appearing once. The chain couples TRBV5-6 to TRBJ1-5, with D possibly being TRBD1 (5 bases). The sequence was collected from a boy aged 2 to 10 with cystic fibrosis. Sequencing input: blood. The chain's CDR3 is CASSHFGAEDSNQPQHF. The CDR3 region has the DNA TGTGCCAGCAGCCACTTTGGGGCAGAAGATAGCAATCAGCCCCAGCATTTT. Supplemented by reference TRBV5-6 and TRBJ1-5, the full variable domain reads DAGVTQSPTHLIKTRGQQVTLRCSPKSGHDTVSWYQQALGQGPQFIFQYYEEEERQRGNFPDRFSGHQFPNYSSELNVNALLLGDSALYLCASSHFGAEDSNQPQHFGDGTRLSIL.